These 9 T cell receptor beta chains originate from one sample sequenced in a study of blood T cells in healthy people across ages. For the second PCR, which ran for roughly 7 to 11 cycles, a sample-barcoded 5' primer and a J-beta primer mix were used. TCRdb recomputed calls from the 5' RACE reads with MiXCR, one row per CDR3 protein. The sample has hundreds of thousands of distinct CDR3 sequences; around 31% are singletons. Material: blood. These receptors were obtained from a woman older than 75 in good health.

This clonotype showed up many times. This may arise from a read error, as a much more abundant clone is one base away. V gene TRBV6-1 combines with J gene TRBJ2-7; D possibly matches TRBD1 or TRBD2 (5 bases each). This CDR3 comprises 14 residues. The germline V and J ends were trimmed by 6 bases and 2 bases, with 14 bases remaining between them. CDR1 is MNHNS, CDR2 SASEGT, per germline. The CDR3 region has the DNA TGTGCCAGCAGGGAGAGGGGCCTGACCTACGAGCAGTACTTC. Translated, it gives CASRERGLTYEQYF.

The rearrangement joins TRBV20-1 to TRBJ2-2; no definite D call. V shed 2 bases and J shed 0 bases, with 13 bases lying between them. The CDR3 runs 16 residues. The germline gives CDR1 DFQATT, CDR2 SNEGSKA (reference sequence). This CDR3 is CSARNSGGTNTGELFF. The CDR3 nucleotides read TGCAGTGCTAGAAATTCCGGCGGTACGAACACCGGGGAGCTGTTTTTT.

The table lists this clonotype with many counts. V and J are TRBV5-1 and TRBJ2-5, with D perhaps matching TRBD1 or TRBD2 (7 bases each). Germline CDR1 is SGHRS and CDR2 is YFSETQ. The CDR3 is made up of 16 amino acids. V shed 0 bases and J shed 2 bases, with 14 bases lying between them. The CDR3, as DNA: TGCGCCAGCAGCTTGGCAGGGGGAGCGGGGCAAGAGACCCAGTACTTC. Translated, it gives CASSLAGGAGQETQYF. Full variable domain (outside the CDR3, taken from reference TRBV5-1 and TRBJ2-5): KAGVTQTPRYLIKTRGQQVTLSCSPISGHRSVSWYQQTPGQGLQFLFEYFSETQRNKGNFPGRFSGRQFSNSRSEMNVSTLELGDSALYLCASSLAGGAGQETQYFGPGTRLLVL.

At least ten counts were recorded for this clonotype. The rearrangement uses TRBV29-1 and TRBJ2-7, with D perhaps TRBD2 (7 bases). This CDR3 has 15 amino acids. The germline V and J ends were trimmed by 6 bases and 2 bases, with 20 bases remaining between them. CDR1 SQVTM and CDR2 ANQGSEA come from the germline V gene. CDR3 in amino acids: CSVAPTRGGTYEQYF. As DNA, the CDR3 is TGCAGCGTCGCCCCCACGAGGGGGGGCACCTACGAGCAGTACTTC.

Many counts were recorded for this clonotype. The V gene is TRBV12-3 or TRBV12-4, the J gene TRBJ2-5, with TRBD2 matching over 7 bases. The length of the CDR3 is 14 residues. V gave up 6 bases and J gave up 5 bases; unmatched junction bases: 9. CDR3 sequence reads: CASSPPGGLETQYF. CDR3 nucleotide sequence: TGTGCCAGCAGCCCGCCCGGGGGGTTGGAGACCCAGTACTTC.

The rearrangement links TRBV28 to TRBJ2-7; D possibly corresponds to TRBD1 (7 bases). Germline CDR1 reads MDHEN; CDR2 reads SYDVKM. CDR3 length equals 12 residues. The V end lost 4 bases, the J end lost 10 bases, and 14 bases lay between the germline ends. CDR3 nucleotides: TGTGCCAGCAGTTCACCCCAGGGGGGACAGTACTTC. As protein: CASSSPQGGQYF.

This clonotype was observed at least ten times. The V and J genes are TRBV5-1 and TRBJ2-1, with 8 bases lining up with TRBD2. V shed 0 bases and J 3 bases; nucleotides not matched to a gene: 2. Germline V gene lookup returns CDR1 SGHRS and CDR2 YFSETQ. This CDR3 has 15 amino acids. The CDR3 loop reads CASSLGLAGYNEQFF. CDR3 DNA: TGCGCCAGCAGCTTGGGCCTAGCGGGCTACAATGAGCAGTTCTTC.

This clonotype was counted a few times. The V gene is TRBV5-6, the J gene TRBJ2-3, with 10 bases matching TRBD1. The CDR3 is 16 amino acids. Germline CDR1 is SGHDT and CDR2 is YYEEEE. Germline trimming cut 5 bases from V and 3 bases from J; bases unmatched to any gene: 9. For the CDR3, the DNA is TGTGCCAGCAGGGAGGGACAGGGGTGGGGAACAGATACGCAGTATTTT. Translated: CASREGQGWGTDTQYF.

The rearrangement uses TRBV20-1 and TRBJ2-3; D call uncertain. V was cut by 3 bases and J by 1 base, with 11 bases left in between. Looked up from germline, CDR1 is DFQATT and CDR2 is SNEGSKA (reference sequence). The CDR3 covers 14 residues. CDR3 in DNA: TGCAGTGCTAGGAACGGGTCCCGCACAGATACGCAGTATTTT. Translated, it gives CSARNGSRTDTQYF.